Listed here are 4 T cell receptor beta chains from one sample, sequenced in a study of monozygotic twins with inflammatory bowel disease. Using the 5' RACE reads, TCRdb records one entry per CDR3 protein without DNA. The table lists 110,000 to 150,000 distinct CDR3 sequences. Material for sequencing was blood. The receptors derive from a human donor with ulcerative colitis or Crohn's disease, or a healthy co-twin of an affected twin (not recorded which).

This chain links TRBV4-2 with TRBJ1-1; TCRdb gives TRBD1 as the D gene, but with no DNA this cannot be confirmed. The CDR3 has 13 residues. Germline V gene data show CDR1 as LGHNA and CDR2 as YNFKEQ. This CDR3 is CASSRQGVPEAFF.

V is TRBV6-2 or TRBV6-3 and J is TRBJ2-5; the TRBD2 assignment by TCRdb is unverifiable without DNA. Germline CDR1 reads MNHEY; CDR2 reads SVGEGT. The CDR3 sequence is 17 residues long. The CDR3 protein is CASSYSTSGRVEETQYF.

The chain has TRBV20-1 and TRBJ1-5; TCRdb's D call of TRBD1 is untestable without DNA. CDR1 is DFQATT and CDR2 is SNEGSKA in the germline V gene (reference sequence). The CDR3 totals 13 residues. This chain's CDR3 is CSAGQGAPQPQHF.

This chain uses TRBV14 with TRBJ2-2. Germline loops: CDR1 SGHDN, CDR2 FVKESK. The CDR3 runs 15 residues. This CDR3 is CASSQETPNTGELFF. Variable domain in full (rest from reference TRBV14 and TRBJ2-2): EAGVTQFPSHSVIEKGQTVTLRCDPISGHDNLYWYRRVMGKEIKFLLHFVKESKQDESGMPNNRFLAERTGGTYSTLKVQPAELEDSGVYFCASSQETPNTGELFFGEGSRLTVL.